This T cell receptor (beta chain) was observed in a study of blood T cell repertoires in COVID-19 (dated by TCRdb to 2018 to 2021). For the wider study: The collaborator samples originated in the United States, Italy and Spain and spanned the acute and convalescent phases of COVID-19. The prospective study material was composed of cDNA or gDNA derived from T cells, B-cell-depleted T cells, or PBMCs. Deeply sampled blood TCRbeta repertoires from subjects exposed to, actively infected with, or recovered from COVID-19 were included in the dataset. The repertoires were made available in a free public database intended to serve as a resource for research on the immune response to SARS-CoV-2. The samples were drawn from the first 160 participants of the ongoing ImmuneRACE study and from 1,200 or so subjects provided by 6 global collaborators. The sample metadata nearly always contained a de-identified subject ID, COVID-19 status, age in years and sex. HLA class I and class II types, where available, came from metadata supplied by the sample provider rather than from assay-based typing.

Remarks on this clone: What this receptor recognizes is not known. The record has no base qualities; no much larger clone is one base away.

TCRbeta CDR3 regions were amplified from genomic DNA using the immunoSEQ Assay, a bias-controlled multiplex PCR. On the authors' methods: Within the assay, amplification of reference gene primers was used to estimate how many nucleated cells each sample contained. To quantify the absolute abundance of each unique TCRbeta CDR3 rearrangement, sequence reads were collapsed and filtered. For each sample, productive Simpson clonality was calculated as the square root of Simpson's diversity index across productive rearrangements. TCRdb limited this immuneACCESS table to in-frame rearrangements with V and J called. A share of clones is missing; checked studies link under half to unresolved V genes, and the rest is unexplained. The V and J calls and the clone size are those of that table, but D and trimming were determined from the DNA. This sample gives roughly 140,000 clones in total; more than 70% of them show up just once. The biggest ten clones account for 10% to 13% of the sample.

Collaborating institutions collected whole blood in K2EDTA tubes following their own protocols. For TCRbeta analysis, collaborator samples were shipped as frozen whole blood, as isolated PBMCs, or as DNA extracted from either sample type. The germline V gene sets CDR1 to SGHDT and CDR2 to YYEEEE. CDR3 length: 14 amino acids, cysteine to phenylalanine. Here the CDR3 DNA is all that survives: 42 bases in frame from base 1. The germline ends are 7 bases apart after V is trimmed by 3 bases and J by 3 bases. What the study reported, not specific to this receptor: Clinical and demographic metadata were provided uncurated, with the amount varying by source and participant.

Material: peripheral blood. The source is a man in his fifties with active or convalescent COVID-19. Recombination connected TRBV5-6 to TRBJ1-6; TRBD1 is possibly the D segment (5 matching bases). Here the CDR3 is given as CASSSRDYNSPLHF. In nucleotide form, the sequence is TGTGCCAGCAGCTCCAGGGACTATAATTCACCCCTCCACTTT. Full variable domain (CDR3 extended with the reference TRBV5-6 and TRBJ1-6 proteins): DAGVTQSPTHLIKTRGQQVTLRCSPKSGHDTVSWYQQALGQGPQFIFQYYEEEERQRGNFPDRFSGHQFPNYSSELNVNALLLGDSALYLCASSSRDYNSPLHFGNGTRLTVT.